The 14 T cell receptor beta chains presented below share a single source sample, sequenced in a study of blood T cell repertoires in COVID-19. The data were produced by immunoSEQ multiplex PCR, yet TCRdb's version contains in-frame clones alone and is incomplete. Of some 150,000 clones listed, around 81% are singletons. The specimen was PBMCs or T cells enriched from blood (not recorded which). The receptors stem from a middle-aged woman who had recovered from COVID-19.

The chain uses TRBV2 and TRBJ2-7; 9 bases align to TRBD2. CDR1 is SNHLY, CDR2 FYNNEI, per germline. The CDR3 sequence is 13 residues long. With V trimmed by 7 bases and J by 9 bases, 10 bases remained unmatched. The CDR3 loop reads CASMGAGGAPQYF. Here the CDR3 DNA reads TGTGCCAGCATGGGAGCGGGGGGTGCTCCGCAGTACTTC.

This clone appeared a few times. The chain employs TRBV6-5 and TRBJ1-5; D is ambiguous. The length of the CDR3 is 15 residues. CDR1 is MNHEY and CDR2 is SVGAGI in the germline V gene. V lost 5 bases to trimming and J lost 0 bases, with 11 bases between them. The CDR3 sequence is CASSLTGNSNQPQHF. The CDR3 bases are TGTGCCAGCAGTCTGACGGGAAATAGCAATCAGCCCCAGCATTTT.

The chain has TRBV2 and TRBJ1-1; no clear D gene. Trimming pared 7 bases from V and 0 bases from J, leaving 12 bases between. Per the germline V gene, CDR1 is SNHLY and CDR2 is FYNNEI. The CDR3 extends over 14 amino acids. The CDR3 spells CASTARVMNTEAFF. CDR3 bases: TGTGCCAGCACCGCCCGAGTTATGAACACTGAAGCTTTCTTT.

The rearrangement links TRBV5-1 to TRBJ1-1, with D possibly being TRBD1 (6 bases). Trimming pared 3 bases from V and 0 bases from J, leaving 6 bases between. The CDR3 length is 13 residues. Germline CDR1 SGHRS, CDR2 YFSETQ. In DNA form, the CDR3 reads TGCGCCAGCAGCTGGACAGTGAACACTGAAGCTTTCTTT. This codes for CASSWTVNTEAFF.

V is TRBV5-8 and J is TRBJ2-5, with a possible D match to TRBD2 (6 bases). The CDR3 is made up of 16 amino acids. With 0 bases removed from V and 3 bases from J, the gap between germline ends came to 15 bases. Germline V gives CDR1 SGHTS, CDR2 YDEGEE. The chain's CDR3 is CASSLAGQGLKETQYF. CDR3 nucleotide sequence: TGTGCCAGCAGCTTGGCCGGTCAGGGACTGAAAGAGACCCAGTACTTC.

The chain links TRBV19 to TRBJ1-6, with a tentative D call TRBD1 (6 bases). The V end lost 5 bases, the J end lost 0 bases, and 11 bases lay between the germline ends. The CDR3 consists of 16 residues. Germline values: CDR1 LNHDA, CDR2 SQIVND (reference sequence). The CDR3 region is CASSPDRSSYNSPLHF. Written as DNA, the CDR3 is TGTGCCAGTAGTCCAGACAGGAGCTCCTATAATTCACCCCTCCACTTT.

The chain couples TRBV5-1 to TRBJ2-7; D call uncertain. The CDR3 has 15 amino acids. Trimming removed 0 bases at V and 6 bases at J, with 16 bases between. Germline V CDR1 and CDR2: SGHRS, YFSETQ. This CDR3 is CASSLAGFQPPEQYF. For the CDR3, the DNA is TGCGCCAGCAGCTTGGCCGGGTTTCAGCCGCCCGAGCAGTACTTC.

The CDR3 bases are TGTGCCAGCAAGGGGACAGGGGAGGTTGGTGAGCAGTTCTTC. This sequence encodes CASKGTGEVGEQFF. The chain carries TRBV2 and TRBJ2-1, with 10 bases that match TRBD1. CDR3 length: 14 amino acids. Germline CDR1 reads SNHLY; CDR2 reads FYNNEI. Trimming removed 7 bases from V and 9 bases from J; junction bases left unmatched: 9.

The rearrangement uses TRBV10-3 and TRBJ2-7; 8 bases line up with TRBD1. Germline lookup yields CDR1 ENHRY and CDR2 SYGVKD. CDR3 length: 14 residues. The ends lost 6 bases at V and 5 bases at J; junction bases unmatched: 9. The CDR3 is CAISGQGPINEQYF. The CDR3, as DNA: TGTGCCATCAGCGGACAGGGACCGATTAACGAGCAGTACTTC.

The chain employs TRBV10-3 and TRBJ2-1; TRBD2 matches 8 bases. Per germline, CDR1 ENHRY and CDR2 SYGVKD. The CDR3 contains 15 residues. Unmatched junction bases numbered 5, after V lost 3 bases and J lost 4 bases. CDR3 in amino acids: CAISEGREVYNEQFF. The DNA of the CDR3 is TGTGCCATCAGTGAAGGGCGGGAGGTATACAATGAGCAGTTCTTC.

This chain connects TRBV5-5 to TRBJ1-1; 9 bases fit TRBD1. The CDR3 is 16 residues long. Looked up from germline, CDR1 is SGHKS and CDR2 is YYEKEE (reference sequence). Trimming at V came to 3 bases and at J to 5 bases, leaving 11 bases not matched to a gene. The CDR3 reads CASSSTGGEPGTEAFF. CDR3 DNA: TGTGCCAGCAGCTCGACAGGGGGGGAACCAGGGACTGAAGCTTTCTTT.

The chain couples TRBV4-1 to TRBJ2-5; D is perhaps TRBD2 (6 bases). CDR1 MGHRA and CDR2 YSYEKL come from the germline V gene. The CDR3 sequence is 16 residues long. The ends were cut back, 4 bases at V and 4 bases at J, with 19 bases in the middle. The CDR3 sequence: CASSLEGRGTVETQYF. The CDR3 bases are TGCGCCAGCAGCCTAGAGGGGCGGGGAACAGTAGAGACCCAGTACTTC.

This clone was recorded once. The genes are TRBV5-5 and TRBJ1-4; 9 bases agree with TRBD1. Looked up from germline, CDR1 is SGHKS and CDR2 is YYEKEE (reference sequence). This CDR3 is 15 amino acids long. V lost 4 bases, J lost 4 bases, and 5 bases stayed unmatched. The DNA for the CDR3 is TGTGCCAGCAGCCCCGGACAGGGGCATAATGAAAAACTGTTTTTT. This encodes CASSPGQGHNEKLFF.

The genes are TRBV2 and TRBJ2-6; 12 bases align to TRBD1. The V gene's germline CDR1 is SNHLY and CDR2 FYNNEI. Trimming cost V 6 bases and J 2 bases; bases outside gene matches: 5. The length of the CDR3 is 17 residues. CDR3 sequence reads: CASRPGQGAPGANVLTF. The CDR3 nucleotides are TGTGCCAGCAGACCGGGACAGGGGGCGCCTGGGGCCAACGTCCTGACTTTC.